The clone carrying this TCR beta chain was found a few times. Its matching antigen is unknown. TCRdb redid the calling of the 5' RACE reads with MiXCR, one entry per CDR3 protein. The repertoire holds approximately 200,000 distinct CDR3 sequences, around 16% seen once, with roughly 1.9% in the top ten. The entry originates in a study of T-cell memory formation after mild COVID-19. At the level of the study: Clustering of TCRs was largely donor specific.

Regarding the study as a whole: CD4+ contracting clones were mainly CM and EM; CD8+ ones, EMRA.

CDR1 is SGHVS, CDR2 FNYEAQ, per germline. Trimming stripped 1 base from V and 7 bases from J, with 9 bases between. The CDR3 runs 13 residues. This chain connects TRBV7-6 to TRBJ2-3; unclear D gene. The TCR comes from an adult woman who had mild COVID-19 (a few samples of this study predate the infection). Cell type and time point are not known. Sequenced: PBMCs or a T cell subset sorted from them (not recorded which). The CDR3 protein is CASSLEAGNTQYF. The DNA for the CDR3 is TGTGCCAGCAGCTTAGAGGCAGGCAATACGCAGTATTTT.